These 4 T cell receptor beta chains share one sample of origin, sequenced in a study of T-cell reconstitution after alpha-beta-depleted transplantation in children. During its preparation, the TCRbeta library received unique molecular identifiers. TCRdb used MiXCR to reprocess the PCR reads, holding one entry per CDR3 protein. The data hold 500,000 or so distinct CDR3 sequences, with approximately 32% observed a single time. Sample: PBMCs from the stem cell graft donor, taken from the stem cell graft. These receptors originate from a human donor who donated a stem cell graft to a child with aplastic anemia.

This chain uses TRBV5-5 with TRBJ1-5, with D possibly being TRBD1 (5 bases). Looked up from germline, CDR1 is SGHKS and CDR2 is YYEKEE (reference sequence). This CDR3 has 17 amino acids. V gave up 2 bases and J gave up 2 bases, with 17 bases separating them. CDR3 protein: CASSFILQGSGNQPQHF. The CDR3 DNA reads TGTGCCAGCAGCTTTATCCTTCAGGGTAGTGGCAATCAGCCCCAGCATTTT.

The genes are TRBV18 and TRBJ2-7, with a possible D match to TRBD1 (6 bases). This CDR3 region has 14 residues. Trimming cost V 3 bases and J 3 bases, with 12 bases left between them. Looked up from germline, CDR1 is KGHSH and CDR2 is LQKENI. CDR3: CASSPSDRYYEQYV. The CDR3 nucleotides read TGTGCCAGCTCACCCTCCGACAGGTACTACGAGCAGTACGTC.

This clonotype was recorded a few times. The gene calls are TRBV27 and TRBJ2-7; 10 bases are shared with TRBD2. This CDR3 comprises 14 residues. Looked up from germline, CDR1 is MNHEY and CDR2 is SMNVEV (reference sequence). V lost 4 bases and J lost 4; bases outside the gene matches: 4. CDR3 coding DNA: TGTGCCAGCAGTTCTAGGACTAGCGGATACGAGCAGTACTTC. The encoded protein is CASSSRTSGYEQYF.

V gene TRBV7-2 combines with J gene TRBJ1-3; D is undetermined. V dropped 5 bases and J dropped 1 base, with 12 bases sitting between them. This CDR3 is 15 amino acids long. Germline assignment: CDR1 SGHTA and CDR2 FQGNSA. The DNA of the CDR3 is TGTGCCAGCAGCCGAGACCCGGCGTCTGGAAACACCATATATTTT. Translation gives CASSRDPASGNTIYF.